These T cell receptor beta chains were read from a single sample in a study of shared clonotypes between healthy human individuals. The repertoire was sequenced with immunoSEQ multiplex PCR; TCRdb's copy has only in-frame clones and lacks some. The sample has 950,000 to 1,100,000 clones; roughly 80% are singletons. Sequenced: memory CD4+ T cells sorted from blood. These receptor sequences come from a man in his late teens or twenties in good health. Each CDR3 is given with its conserved first and last residue. Each record gives: D gene, CDR3 length, V gene, J gene, clone size, CDR3 DNA, CDR3 protein. The D gene is left open where the match is weak. The size field is filled for only some rows; it gives once, few, many or a size class.

D: TRBD1; length: 15; V: TRBV18; J: TRBJ2-1; size: -; DNA: TGTGCCAGCTCACCACCCGGGACAGGAAACAATGAGCAGTTCTTC; CDR3: CASSPPGTGNNEQFF
D: -; length: 17; V: TRBV9; J: TRBJ2-3; size: -; DNA: TGTGCCAGCAGCGTAGGGCGTCGTACTTCTAGCACAGATACGCAGTATTTT; CDR3: CASSVGRRTSSTDTQYF
D: TRBD2; length: 15; V: TRBV2; J: TRBJ2-1; size: -; DNA: TGTGCCAGCCGGAGTTTAGCGGGTAGCTACAATGAGCAGTTCTTC; CDR3: CASRSLAGSYNEQFF
D: TRBD1; length: 14; V: TRBV5-1; J: TRBJ2-1; size: -; DNA: TGCGCCAGCTCCGGACAGGGGGGAAGTAATGAGCAGTTCTTC; CDR3: CASSGQGGSNEQFF
D: TRBD2; length: 12; V: TRBV7-9; J: TRBJ2-7; size: -; DNA: TGTGCCAGCAGCTTATTGATAGGGACTAGCTACTTC; CDR3: CASSLLIGTSYF
D: TRBD1; length: 16; V: TRBV2; J: TRBJ2-7; size: -; DNA: TGTGCCAGCACCGCCTCGGGGACAGGGTGGGCCTACGAGCAGTACTTC; CDR3: CASTASGTGWAYEQYF
D: TRBD2; length: 15; V: TRBV11-2; J: TRBJ2-7; size: -; DNA: TGTGCCAGCAGCTTAGTAGCGGGAGGGCCCCACGAGCAGTACTTC; CDR3: CASSLVAGGPHEQYF
D: TRBD1; length: 14; V: TRBV5-4; J: TRBJ2-7; size: few; DNA: TGTGCCAGCAGCCTGGACAGGGGCTCCTACGAGCAGTACTTC; CDR3: CASSLDRGSYEQYF
D: -; length: 14; V: TRBV4-1; J: TRBJ1-2; size: -; DNA: TGCGCCAGCAGCACCAGCGACATTCCCTATGGCTACACCTTC; CDR3: CASSTSDIPYGYTF
D: TRBD1; length: 17; V: TRBV5-1; J: TRBJ1-3; size: -; DNA: TGCGCCAGCAGCTTGAGTCTGACAGGGGGCCTCGGAAACACCATATATTTT; CDR3: CASSLSLTGGLGNTIYF
D: -; length: 13; V: TRBV5-1; J: TRBJ2-2; size: once; DNA: TGCGCCAGCAGCGCGCCGAACACCGGGGAGCTGTTTTTT; CDR3: CASSAPNTGELFF
D: -; length: 13; V: TRBV30; J: TRBJ1-2; size: -; DNA: TGTGCCTGGAGTGGTTCAGGGGTCTATGGCTACACCTTC; CDR3: CAWSGSGVYGYTF
D: TRBD1; length: 17; V: TRBV9; J: TRBJ2-6; size: once; DNA: TGTGCCAGCAGCGAAGACACAGGGGCCGCTGGGGCCAACGTCCTGACTTTC; CDR3: CASSEDTGAAGANVLTF
D: -; length: 12; V: TRBV7-8; J: TRBJ2-4; size: -; DNA: TGTGCCAGCAGCCCCGTGGCGGGCATTCAGTACTTC; CDR3: CASSPVAGIQYF
D: TRBD2; length: 16; V: TRBV7-2; J: TRBJ2-1; size: -; DNA: TGTGCCAGCAGCTTGTATTTAGCGGGACTTGACAATGAGCAGTTCTTC; CDR3: CASSLYLAGLDNEQFF
D: TRBD2; length: 14; V: TRBV27; J: TRBJ2-7; size: -; DNA: TGTGCCAGCAGTTTAAAAATGCGGGGGTACGAGCAGTACTTC; CDR3: CASSLKMRGYEQYF
D: TRBD1; length: 14; V: TRBV19; J: TRBJ1-4; size: -; DNA: TGTGCCAGTAGTATCACCAGGGGGGGTGAAAAACTGTTTTTT; CDR3: CASSITRGGEKLFF
D: TRBD2; length: 14; V: TRBV5-6; J: TRBJ2-5; size: -; DNA: TGTGCCAGCAGCTTGCTAGCGGGCCAAGAGACCCAGTACTTC; CDR3: CASSLLAGQETQYF
D: TRBD2; length: 16; V: TRBV4-3; J: TRBJ2-3; size: -; DNA: TGCGCCAGCAGCCTATTCCCGGGACTAGGTACAGATACGCAGTATTTT; CDR3: CASSLFPGLGTDTQYF
D: -; length: 11; V: TRBV30; J: TRBJ2-7; size: -; DNA: TGTGCCTGGAGTGATAGCTACGAGCAGTACTTC; CDR3: CAWSDSYEQYF
D: TRBD1; length: 17; V: TRBV7-9; J: TRBJ1-2; size: -; DNA: TGTGCCAGCAGCTACTCCGGGACAGGGCTCACCGGCTATGGCTACACCTTC; CDR3: CASSYSGTGLTGYGYTF
D: TRBD1; length: 13; V: TRBV19; J: TRBJ1-2; size: -; DNA: TGTGCCAGTCGACCGGACAGGGGGTATGGCTACACCTTC; CDR3: CASRPDRGYGYTF
D: TRBD1; length: 13; V: TRBV19; J: TRBJ1-5; size: -; DNA: TGTGCCAGTAACCCAGGGGGCGGTCAGCCCCAGCATTTT; CDR3: CASNPGGGQPQHF
D: -; length: 12; V: TRBV19; J: TRBJ1-2; size: -; DNA: TGTGCCAGTAGTCGTTTGGGGGGTGGCTACACCTTC; CDR3: CASSRLGGGYTF